The source of this TCR beta chain is a study of Graves' ophthalmopathy and Graves' hyperthyroidism. Study-wide background: The term stable hyperthyroidism indicated an absence of ophthalmopathy within 18 months of follow-up. The study, taken as a whole, reports: Blood also harbored most expanded thyroid clonotypes above 0.001 frequency.

The study amplified TCR beta CDR3 regions using RNA transcripts. First-round RT-PCR used HTBI primers; second-round multiplex PCR followed. TCRdb recomputed calls from the multiplex PCR reads with MiXCR, one row per CDR3 protein. Counted here are roughly 600,000 distinct CDR3 sequences, about two fifths occurring once; the ten biggest clones make up about 4.6%. V was pared by 6 bases and J by 4 bases, with 8 bases of the junction left unmatched. In germline, CDR1 is DFQATT, CDR2 SNEGSKA (reference sequence). There are 15 residues in the CDR3. In the case of this clonotype: Its antigen is currently unknown.

The chain recombines TRBV20-1 with TRBJ2-5; 13 bases fit TRBD2. This TCR came from an adult man with Graves' hyperthyroidism. The source material was peripheral blood or thyroid tissue (not recorded which). The CDR3 protein is CSARPGLAGRETQYF. The DNA for the CDR3 is TGCAGTGCGCGGCCGGGACTAGCGGGAAGAGAGACCCAGTACTTC.